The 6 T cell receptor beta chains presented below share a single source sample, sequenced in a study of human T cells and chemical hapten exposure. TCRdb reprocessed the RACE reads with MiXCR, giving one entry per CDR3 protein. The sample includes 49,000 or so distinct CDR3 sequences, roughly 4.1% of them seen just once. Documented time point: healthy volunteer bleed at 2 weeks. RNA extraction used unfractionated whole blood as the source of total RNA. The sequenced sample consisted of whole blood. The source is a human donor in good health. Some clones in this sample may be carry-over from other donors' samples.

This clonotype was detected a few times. This CDR3 reads CASSVQSGYYEQYF. DNA for the CDR3: TGTGCCAGCAGCGTCCAGAGCGGTTACTACGAGCAGTACTTC. This chain joins TRBV7-2 and TRBJ2-7, with D possibly TRBD2 on 5 matching bases. Deletions cut 5 bases from V and 3 bases from J, with 14 bases between. The CDR3 has 14 residues. Germline assignment: CDR1 SGHTA and CDR2 FQGNSA.

The CDR3 DNA is TGTGCCAGCACAACACTCTCTGGAAACACCATATATTTT. This codes for CASTTLSGNTIYF. The V gene is TRBV2, the J gene TRBJ1-3; D call uncertain. V was clipped by 7 bases and J by 0 bases, with 7 bases between them. This CDR3 comprises 13 residues. Germline loops: CDR1 SNHLY, CDR2 FYNNEI.

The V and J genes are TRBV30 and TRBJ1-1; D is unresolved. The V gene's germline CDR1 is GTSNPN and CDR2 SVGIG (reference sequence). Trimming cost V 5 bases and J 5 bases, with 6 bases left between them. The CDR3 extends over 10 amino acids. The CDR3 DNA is TGTGCCTGGTATATAACTGAAGCTTTCTTT. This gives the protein CAWYITEAFF.

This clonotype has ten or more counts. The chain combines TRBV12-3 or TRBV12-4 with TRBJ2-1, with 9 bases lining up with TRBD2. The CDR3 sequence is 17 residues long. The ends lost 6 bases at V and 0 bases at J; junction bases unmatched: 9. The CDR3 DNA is TGTGCCAGCAGCCCAAGACTAGCGGCCCTCTCCTACAATGAGCAGTTCTTC. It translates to CASSPRLAALSYNEQFF.

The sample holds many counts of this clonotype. The DNA for the CDR3 is TGCAGCGTGGCAGGGTCGGGGTATGGCTACACCTTC. Translating gives CSVAGSGYGYTF. The chain joins TRBV29-1 to TRBJ1-2; tentatively, D is TRBD1 (5 bases). From germline, CDR1 is SQVTM and CDR2 ANQGSEA. The ends were cut back, 6 bases at V and 5 bases at J, with 13 bases in the middle. CDR3 length equals 12 residues.

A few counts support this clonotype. Here the CDR3 reads CASSLVFSDRAGGYTF. The CDR3 DNA reads TGTGCCAGCAGCTTAGTGTTCTCCGACAGGGCTGGCGGCTACACCTTC. V is TRBV7-8 and J is TRBJ1-2; 7 positions agree with TRBD1. The CDR3 is 16 residues long. V lost 1 base, J lost 8 bases, and 13 bases stayed unmatched. Germline CDR1 SGHVS, CDR2 FQNEAQ.